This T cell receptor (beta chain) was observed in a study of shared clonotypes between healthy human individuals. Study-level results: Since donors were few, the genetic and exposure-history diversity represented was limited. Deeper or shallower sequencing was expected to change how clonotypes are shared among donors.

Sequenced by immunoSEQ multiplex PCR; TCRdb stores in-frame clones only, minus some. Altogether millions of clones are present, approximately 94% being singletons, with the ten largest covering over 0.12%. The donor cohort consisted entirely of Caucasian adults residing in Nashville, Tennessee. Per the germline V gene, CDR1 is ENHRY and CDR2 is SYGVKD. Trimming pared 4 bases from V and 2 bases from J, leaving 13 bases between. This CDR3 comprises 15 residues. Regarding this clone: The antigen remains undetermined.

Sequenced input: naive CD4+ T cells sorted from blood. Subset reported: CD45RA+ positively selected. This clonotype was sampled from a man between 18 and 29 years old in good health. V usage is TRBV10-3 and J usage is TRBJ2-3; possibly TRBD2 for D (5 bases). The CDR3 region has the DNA TGTGCCATCAGTGTACGCCCGGGGAACACAGATACGCAGTATTTT. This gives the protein CAISVRPGNTDTQYF.